The 5 T cell receptor beta chains listed next were all sequenced from one sample in a study of PD-L1 blockade in urothelial cancer. This table comes from immunoSEQ multiplex PCR, and its TCRdb copy is limited to in-frame clones, with some not included. The sample has some 45,000 clones, 88% seen once; the top ten hold about 4.2%. The input for sequencing was PBMCs, taken around atezolizumab (anti-PD-L1) treatment. The source of these receptors is a man older than 75 with urothelial cancer.

This chain links TRBV7-2 with TRBJ2-3; TRBD2 might be the D (5 bases). Germline assignment: CDR1 SGHTA and CDR2 FQGNSA. V lost 3 bases and J lost 5, with 12 bases in between. This CDR3 contains 14 residues. The CDR3 DNA sequence: TGTGCCAGCAGCTTGGCGGGTGGGATAGATACGCAGTATTTT. This encodes CASSLAGGIDTQYF. Full variable domain (remainder filled in from reference TRBV7-2 and TRBJ2-3): GAGVSQSPSNKVTEKGKDVELRCDPISGHTALYWYRQSLGQGLEFLIYFQGNSAPDKSGLPSDRFSAERTGGSVSTLTIQRTQQEDSAVYLCASSLAGGIDTQYFGPGTRLTVL.

This chain uses TRBV6-6 with TRBJ2-1; TRBD2 agrees at 8 bases. V lost 0 bases to trimming and J lost 9 bases; unmatched junction nucleotides: 7. This CDR3 region has 15 residues. Germline CDR1 MNHNY, CDR2 SVGAGI (reference sequence). CDR3 bases: TGTGCCAGCAGTTACTCTAGCGGGATCTTGGGTGAGCAGTTCTTC. Its protein is CASSYSSGILGEQFF.

V and J are TRBV10-1 and TRBJ2-7, with unresolved D. This CDR3 region has 17 residues. Looked up from germline, CDR1 is WNHNN and CDR2 is SYGVQD (reference sequence). V lost 6 bases and J lost 3, with 24 bases in between. CDR3 sequence reads: CASRGPTITTSIYEQYF. For the CDR3, the DNA is TGCGCCAGCAGGGGTCCTACGATAACTACCTCCATCTACGAGCAGTACTTC.

The J gene is TRBJ2-1, the V gene TRBV15, with D possibly TRBD2 on 5 matching bases. This CDR3 has 16 amino acids. Trimming left V 0 bases short and J 4 bases short, with 13 bases between. CDR1 is LNHNV and CDR2 is YYDKDF in the germline V gene (reference sequence). CDR3 sequence: CATSRDRTRRYNEQFF. For the CDR3, the DNA is TGTGCCACCAGCAGAGATAGGACTCGGAGATACAATGAGCAGTTCTTC. The entire variable domain, with the rest obtained from reference TRBV15 and TRBJ2-1, is as follows: DAMVIQNPRYQVTQFGKPVTLSCSQTLNHNVMYWYQQKSSQAPKLLFHYYDKDFNNEADTPDNFQSRRPNTSFCFLDIRSPGLGDTAMYLCATSRDRTRRYNEQFFGPGTRLTVL.

The genes are TRBV6-6 and TRBJ1-1; D is ambiguous. The CDR3 contains 11 residues. The V end lost 6 bases, the J end lost 5 bases, and 7 bases lay between the germline ends. The V gene's germline CDR1 is MNHNY and CDR2 SVGAGI (reference sequence). The CDR3 loop reads CASSSLTEAFF. The CDR3 nucleotides are TGTGCCAGCAGCTCACTAACTGAAGCTTTCTTT.